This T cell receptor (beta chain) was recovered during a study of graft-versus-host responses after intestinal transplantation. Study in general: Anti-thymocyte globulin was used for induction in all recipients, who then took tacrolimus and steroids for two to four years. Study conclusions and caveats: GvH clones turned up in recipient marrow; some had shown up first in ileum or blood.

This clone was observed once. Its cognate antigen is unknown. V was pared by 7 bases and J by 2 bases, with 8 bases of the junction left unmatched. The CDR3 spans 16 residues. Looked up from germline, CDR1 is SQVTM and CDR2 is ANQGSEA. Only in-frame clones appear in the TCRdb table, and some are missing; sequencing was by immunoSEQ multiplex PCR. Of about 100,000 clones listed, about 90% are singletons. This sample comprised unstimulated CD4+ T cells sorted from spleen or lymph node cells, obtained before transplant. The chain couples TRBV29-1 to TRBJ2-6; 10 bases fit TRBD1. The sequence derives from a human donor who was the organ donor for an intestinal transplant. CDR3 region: CSALRDRGPGANVLTF. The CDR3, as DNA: TGCAGCGCTCTCCGAGACAGGGGGCCTGGGGCCAACGTCCTGACTTTC.